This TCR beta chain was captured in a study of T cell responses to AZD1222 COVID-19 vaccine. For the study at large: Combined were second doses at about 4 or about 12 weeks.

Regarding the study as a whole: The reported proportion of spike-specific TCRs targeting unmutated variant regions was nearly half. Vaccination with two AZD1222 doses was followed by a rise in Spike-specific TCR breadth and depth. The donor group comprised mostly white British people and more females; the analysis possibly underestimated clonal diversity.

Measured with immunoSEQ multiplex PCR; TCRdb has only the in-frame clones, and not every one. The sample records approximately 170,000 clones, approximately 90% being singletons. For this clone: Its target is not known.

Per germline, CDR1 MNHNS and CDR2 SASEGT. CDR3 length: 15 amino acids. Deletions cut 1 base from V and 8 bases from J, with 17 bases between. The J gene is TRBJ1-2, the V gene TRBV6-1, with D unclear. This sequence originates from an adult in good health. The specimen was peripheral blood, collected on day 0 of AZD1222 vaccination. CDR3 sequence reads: CASSEDHGRQMGYTF. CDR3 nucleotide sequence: TGTGCCAGCAGTGAAGACCACGGACGGCAAATGGGCTACACCTTC.